The rows below give T cell receptor beta chains drawn from one sample of a study of blood T cell repertoires in COVID-19. Generated by immunoSEQ multiplex PCR, the TCRdb table keeps only in-frame clones and is missing some. The table has under 300,000 clones, around 82% seen once. The sequenced material came from peripheral blood. Receptors were obtained from a woman in her forties or fifties who had recovered from COVID-19. Both conserved end residues are part of each CDR3. D genes are given only for firm matches. Clone size is shown for a subset of rows, as once, few, many or a class of expanded clone.

v_gene: TRBV7-2; j_gene: TRBJ1-4; abundance: once; d_gene: TRBD1; CDR3aa: CASSSSGTGDEKLFF; CDR3nt: TGTGCCAGCAGCTCATCCGGGACAGGGGATGAAAAACTGTTTTTT
v_gene: TRBV6-5; j_gene: TRBJ2-3; abundance: few; d_gene: .; CDR3aa: CASIGAPITDTQYF; CDR3nt: TGTGCCAGCATTGGGGCACCCATCACAGATACGCAGTATTTT
v_gene: TRBV19; j_gene: TRBJ1-3; abundance: few; d_gene: .; CDR3aa: CASSYGGKGSGNTIYF; CDR3nt: TGTGCCAGTAGTTACGGAGGGAAAGGGTCTGGAAACACCATATATTTT
v_gene: TRBV12-3/TRBV12-4; j_gene: TRBJ1-2; abundance: .; d_gene: .; CDR3aa: CASRAPGIGYTF; CDR3nt: TGTGCCAGCAGGGCCCCAGGGATTGGCTACACCTTC
v_gene: TRBV20-1; j_gene: TRBJ2-7; abundance: .; d_gene: .; CDR3aa: CSARELSEQYF; CDR3nt: TGCAGTGCTAGAGAGCTATCCGAGCAGTACTTC
v_gene: TRBV10-3; j_gene: TRBJ2-6; abundance: .; d_gene: .; CDR3aa: CAISQRGDSNVLTF; CDR3nt: TGTGCCATCAGCCAACGGGGAGATTCCAACGTCCTGACTTTC
v_gene: TRBV5-6; j_gene: TRBJ1-4; abundance: .; d_gene: TRBD1; CDR3aa: CASSLGTGTGIEKLFF; CDR3nt: TGTGCCAGCAGCTTGGGAACGGGGACAGGGATAGAAAAACTGTTTTTT
v_gene: TRBV19; j_gene: TRBJ2-7; abundance: few; d_gene: .; CDR3aa: CASSIVGGVSSYEQYF; CDR3nt: TGTGCCAGTAGTATAGTAGGCGGGGTGAGCTCCTACGAGCAGTACTTC
v_gene: TRBV5-1; j_gene: TRBJ1-4; abundance: .; d_gene: .; CDR3aa: CASSTETVSKLFF; CDR3nt: TGCGCCAGCAGCACGGAGACAGTATCAAAACTGTTTTTT
v_gene: TRBV9; j_gene: TRBJ2-3; abundance: .; d_gene: TRBD1; CDR3aa: CASSPDLRGGVTQYF; CDR3nt: TGTGCCAGCAGCCCGGATCTGAGAGGGGGCGTTACGCAGTATTTT
v_gene: TRBV3-1/TRBV3-2; j_gene: TRBJ1-2; abundance: .; d_gene: .; CDR3aa: CASSWTRTYGYTF; CDR3nt: TGTGCCAGCAGTTGGACAAGAACCTATGGCTACACCTTC
v_gene: TRBV5-1; j_gene: TRBJ1-1; abundance: .; d_gene: TRBD1; CDR3aa: CASSPPGQGMNTEAFF; CDR3nt: TGCGCCAGCAGCCCACCAGGACAGGGGATGAACACTGAAGCTTTCTTT
v_gene: TRBV7-2; j_gene: TRBJ2-3; abundance: .; d_gene: .; CDR3aa: CASSPYTDTQYF; CDR3nt: TGTGCCAGCAGCCCTTACACAGATACGCAGTATTTT
v_gene: TRBV19; j_gene: TRBJ2-7; abundance: .; d_gene: .; CDR3aa: CASSTRAGTYEQYF; CDR3nt: TGTGCCAGTAGTACCCGAGCCGGGACCTACGAGCAGTACTTC
v_gene: TRBV6-5; j_gene: TRBJ2-7; abundance: .; d_gene: TRBD1; CDR3aa: CASRPHRGDEQYF; CDR3nt: TGTGCCAGCAGACCGCACAGGGGAGACGAGCAGTACTTC
v_gene: TRBV4-2; j_gene: TRBJ2-3; abundance: .; d_gene: TRBD2; CDR3aa: CASSQAPAGAGTDTQYF; CDR3nt: TGTGCCAGCAGCCAAGCACCAGCGGGAGCCGGCACAGATACGCAGTATTTT
v_gene: TRBV28; j_gene: TRBJ2-1; abundance: .; d_gene: .; CDR3aa: CASSALRGAYNEQFF; CDR3nt: TGTGCCAGCAGCGCTCTCAGGGGGGCCTACAATGAGCAGTTCTTC
v_gene: TRBV11-3; j_gene: TRBJ2-1; abundance: .; d_gene: TRBD2; CDR3aa: CASSLRGAYNEQFF; CDR3nt: TGTGCCAGCAGCCTCCGGGGGGCCTACAATGAGCAGTTCTTC
v_gene: TRBV19; j_gene: TRBJ1-5; abundance: once; d_gene: TRBD1; CDR3aa: CASSIAGTGQNQPQHF; CDR3nt: TGTGCCAGTAGTATTGCCGGGACAGGCCAAAATCAGCCCCAGCATTTT
v_gene: TRBV27; j_gene: TRBJ1-5; abundance: .; d_gene: .; CDR3aa: CASSGGQSNQPQHF; CDR3nt: TGTGCCAGCAGTGGGGGCCAGAGCAATCAGCCCCAGCATTTT
v_gene: TRBV11-2; j_gene: TRBJ2-7; abundance: .; d_gene: .; CDR3aa: CASSLSSYEQYF; CDR3nt: TGTGCCAGCAGCCTAAGCTCCTACGAGCAGTACTTC
v_gene: TRBV19; j_gene: TRBJ2-2; abundance: many; d_gene: .; CDR3aa: CATKEGEWDTGELFF; CDR3nt: TGTGCCACCAAAGAGGGGGAGTGGGACACCGGGGAGCTGTTTTTT
v_gene: TRBV4-2; j_gene: TRBJ1-3; abundance: few; d_gene: .; CDR3aa: CASSGRREDSGNTIYF; CDR3nt: TGTGCCAGCAGCGGCCGGCGGGAGGACTCTGGAAACACCATATATTTT
v_gene: TRBV2; j_gene: TRBJ2-7; abundance: .; d_gene: TRBD2; CDR3aa: CASRRGSEQYF; CDR3nt: TGTGCCAGCCGGCGGGGGTCCGAGCAGTACTTC
v_gene: TRBV19; j_gene: TRBJ2-7; abundance: .; d_gene: TRBD1; CDR3aa: CATGQGGYEQYF; CDR3nt: TGTGCCACTGGACAGGGTGGCTACGAGCAGTACTTC
v_gene: TRBV28; j_gene: TRBJ2-7; abundance: .; d_gene: .; CDR3aa: CASSLSREQYF; CDR3nt: TGTGCCAGCAGTTTATCTAGAGAGCAGTACTTC
v_gene: TRBV3-1/TRBV3-2; j_gene: TRBJ2-7; abundance: .; d_gene: .; CDR3aa: CASSPPGGYSYEQYF; CDR3nt: TGTGCCAGCAGCCCCCCAGGAGGGTACTCCTACGAGCAGTACTTC
v_gene: TRBV7-9; j_gene: TRBJ2-5; abundance: few; d_gene: .; CDR3aa: CASSFVEETQYF; CDR3nt: TGTGCCAGCAGCTTCGTTGAGGAGACCCAGTACTTC
v_gene: TRBV9; j_gene: TRBJ2-7; abundance: .; d_gene: TRBD2; CDR3aa: CASSVTSGNIYEQYF; CDR3nt: TGTGCCAGCAGCGTAACTAGCGGGAACATCTACGAGCAGTACTTC